The 12 T cell receptor beta chains listed next were all sequenced from one sample in a study of naive and memory T cell subsets. An equimolar mix of two oligonucleotides served as the beta constant-region primer for TRBC1 and TRBC2. Four rounds of PCR amplified the ligated cDNA using nested alpha and beta constant-region primers plus SP2. Using its own MiXCR run on the UMI-ligation and nested PCR reads, TCRdb lists one record per CDR3 protein. There are 130,000 or so distinct CDR3 sequences in the sample; roughly 36% occur only once, and approximately 0.9% lies in the top ten. The source material was central memory CD4+ T cells from blood. Receptors originate from a human donor in good health.

The chain carries TRBV20-1 and TRBJ2-2, with 13 nucleotides matching TRBD2. J was trimmed by 5 bases and V by 0 bases; bases with no gene match: 12. This CDR3 spans 19 amino acids. The germline V gene has CDR1 DFQATT and CDR2 SNEGSKA (reference sequence). In DNA form, the CDR3 reads TGCAGTGCTAGAGAAGCCACCGGACTAGCGGGAGATGGAACCGGGGAGCTGTTTTTT. Translated, it gives CSAREATGLAGDGTGELFF.

The gene calls are TRBV7-2 and TRBJ2-7; 8 bases fit TRBD1. The V gene end was trimmed by 3 bases and the J gene end by 3 bases; junction bases not matched to a gene: 10. The CDR3 length is 16 residues. CDR1 is SGHTA, CDR2 FQGNSA, per germline. CDR3 nucleotides: TGTGCCAGCAGCTTTAGTCGGAGGACAGGGAACTACGAGCAGTACTTC. Residues: CASSFSRRTGNYEQYF.

This clonotype was observed a few times. The rearrangement links TRBV20-1 to TRBJ2-7, with 10 bases lining up with TRBD2. V shed 0 bases, J shed 3 bases, and the junction held 17 bases outside the gene matches. Germline CDR1 DFQATT, CDR2 SNEGSKA (reference sequence). The CDR3 length is 19 residues. CDR3 coding DNA: TGCAGTGCTAGAGAATTGGACGCCCGGACTAGCGGAGAATTCTACGAGCAGTACTTC. This gives the protein CSARELDARTSGEFYEQYF.

The J gene is TRBJ2-3, the V gene TRBV14, with D uncertain. CDR3 size: 18 residues. Trimming took 0 bases from V and 6 from J, leaving 22 bases between them. CDR1 and CDR2 from the germline V gene are SGHDN and FVKESK. The CDR3 DNA reads TGTGCCAGCAGCCAAGACCCGAGACAAGGACGTAACAAGGATACGCAGTATTTT. This translates into CASSQDPRQGRNKDTQYF.

This clonotype was recorded many times. The rearrangement links TRBV29-1 to TRBJ2-3; 7 bases map to TRBD2. V trimming: 5 bases; J trimming: 2 bases; junction bases outside the gene matches: 19. This CDR3 region has 18 residues. Per the germline V gene, CDR1 is SQVTM and CDR2 is ANQGSEA. CDR3 DNA: TGCAGCGTTCTTGGCGGGAGTTCCAAGGGATCCTCCACAGATACGCAGTATTTT. It codes for CSVLGGSSKGSSTDTQYF.

This clonotype has at least ten counts. This chain uses TRBV2 with TRBJ2-1; 10 positions agree with TRBD2. The CDR3 is made up of 16 amino acids. The junction had 8 bases not matched to a gene; V was cut back by 7 bases and J by 2 bases. In germline, CDR1 is SNHLY, CDR2 FYNNEI. CDR3: CASTGTSVIPYNEQFF. The CDR3 nucleotides are TGTGCCAGCACGGGGACTAGCGTTATCCCCTACAATGAGCAGTTCTTC. Supplemented by reference TRBV2 and TRBJ2-1, the full variable domain reads EPEVTQTPSHQVTQMGQEVILRCVPISNHLYFYWYRQILGQKVEFLVSFYNNEISEKSEIFDDQFSVERPDGSNFTLKIRSTKLEDSAMYFCASTGTSVIPYNEQFFGPGTRLTVL.

This clonotype was observed at least ten times. The gene calls are TRBV2 and TRBJ2-5; D not certain. Germline lookup yields CDR1 SNHLY and CDR2 FYNNEI. CDR3 length equals 14 residues. V lost 7 bases and J 1 base, leaving 13 bases between the germline ends. The CDR3 nucleotides read TGTGCCAGCAACTTAGGCAGCGTCCAAGAGACCCAGTACTTC. Encoded protein: CASNLGSVQETQYF.

The chain joins TRBV30 to TRBJ1-2; no firm D call. Germline CDR1 reads GTSNPN; CDR2 reads SVGIG (reference sequence). There are 13 residues in the CDR3. V dropped 5 bases and J dropped 0 bases, with 10 bases sitting between them. The CDR3 bases are TGTGCCTGGGGAGGGATAGCTAACTATGGCTACACCTTC. Protein product: CAWGGIANYGYTF.

This clonotype was observed a handful of times. The gene calls are TRBV4-3 and TRBJ2-1; D is unclear. The CDR3 contains 17 residues. The ends were cut back, 0 bases at V and 1 base at J, with 13 bases in the middle. Germline V gene sequence: CDR1 LGHNA, CDR2 YSLEER. This chain's CDR3 is CASSQDSSSPSYNEQFF. The CDR3 DNA follows: TGCGCCAGCAGCCAAGATAGCTCGAGCCCGTCCTACAATGAGCAGTTCTTC.

The CDR3 DNA reads as TGCAGCGTAAAACCGACGCAGAACACCGGGGAGCTGTTTTTT. Protein sequence: CSVKPTQNTGELFF. The chain recombines TRBV29-1 with TRBJ2-2; D gene unclear. Germline loops: CDR1 SQVTM, CDR2 ANQGSEA. V dropped 6 bases and J dropped 1 base, with 12 bases sitting between them. The CDR3 is 14 amino acids.

This clonotype was found many times. The chain uses TRBV2 and TRBJ2-1; D is unclear. Germline values: CDR1 SNHLY, CDR2 FYNNEI. CDR3 length: 12 residues. V gave up 3 bases and J gave up 10 bases, with 10 bases separating them. The chain's CDR3 is CASSEARFEQFF. The CDR3 DNA reads as TGTGCCAGCAGTGAGGCTAGATTCGAGCAGTTCTTC.

The chain has TRBV28 and TRBJ1-3; 8 bases fit TRBD1. Per germline, CDR1 MDHEN and CDR2 SYDVKM. With V trimmed by 5 bases and J by 7 bases, 16 bases remained unmatched. CDR3 length equals 17 residues. CDR3 sequence reads: CASSAPGQAKVRNTIYF. CDR3 bases: TGTGCCAGCAGTGCTCCGGGACAGGCCAAGGTCAGGAACACCATATATTTT.